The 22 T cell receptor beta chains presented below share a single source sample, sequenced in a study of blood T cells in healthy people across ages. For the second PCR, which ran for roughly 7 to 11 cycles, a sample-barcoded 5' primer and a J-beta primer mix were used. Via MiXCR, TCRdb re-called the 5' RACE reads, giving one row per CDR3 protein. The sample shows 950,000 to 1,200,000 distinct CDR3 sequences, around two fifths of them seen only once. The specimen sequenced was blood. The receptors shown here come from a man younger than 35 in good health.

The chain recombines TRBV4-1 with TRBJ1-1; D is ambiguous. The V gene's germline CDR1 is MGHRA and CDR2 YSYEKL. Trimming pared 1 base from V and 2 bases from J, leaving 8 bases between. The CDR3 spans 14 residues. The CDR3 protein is CASSQVVINTEAFF. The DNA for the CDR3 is TGCGCCAGCAGCCAAGTAGTCATTAACACTGAAGCTTTCTTT.

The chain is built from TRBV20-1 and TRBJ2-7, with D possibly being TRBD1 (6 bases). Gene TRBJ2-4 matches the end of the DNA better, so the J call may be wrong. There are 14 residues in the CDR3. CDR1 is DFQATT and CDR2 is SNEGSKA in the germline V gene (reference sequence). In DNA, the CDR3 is TGCAGTGCTAACCTACAGGGACCCAAGGACATTCAGTACTTC. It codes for CSANLQGPKDIQYF.

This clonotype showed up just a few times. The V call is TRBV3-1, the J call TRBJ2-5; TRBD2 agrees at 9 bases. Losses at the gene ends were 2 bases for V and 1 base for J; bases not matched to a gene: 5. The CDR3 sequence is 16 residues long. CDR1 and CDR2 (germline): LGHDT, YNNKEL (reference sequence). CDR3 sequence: CASSQMSTSGQETQYF. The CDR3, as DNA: TGTGCCAGCAGCCAAATGTCGACTAGCGGCCAAGAGACCCAGTACTTC.

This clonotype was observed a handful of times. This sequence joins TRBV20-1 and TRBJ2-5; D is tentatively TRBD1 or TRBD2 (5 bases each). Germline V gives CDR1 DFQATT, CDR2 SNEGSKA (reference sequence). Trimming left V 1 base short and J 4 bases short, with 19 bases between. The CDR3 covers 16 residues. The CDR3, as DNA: TGCAGTGCTAGAGGCCCGGGACCCCGTTTTCGAGAGACCCAGTACTTC. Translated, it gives CSARGPGPRFRETQYF.

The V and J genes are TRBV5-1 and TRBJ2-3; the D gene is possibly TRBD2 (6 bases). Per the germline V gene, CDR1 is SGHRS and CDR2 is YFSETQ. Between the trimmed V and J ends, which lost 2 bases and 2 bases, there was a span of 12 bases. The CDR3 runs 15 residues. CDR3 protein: CASSFWGDPTDTQYF. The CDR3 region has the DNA TGCGCCAGCAGCTTCTGGGGGGACCCCACAGATACGCAGTATTTT.

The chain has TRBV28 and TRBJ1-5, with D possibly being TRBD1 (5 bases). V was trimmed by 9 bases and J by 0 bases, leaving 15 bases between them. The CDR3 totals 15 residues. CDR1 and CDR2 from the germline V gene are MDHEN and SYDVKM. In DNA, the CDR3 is TGTGCCAGTACCCCCGAGGGGTCTAGCAATCAGCCCCAGCATTTT. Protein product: CASTPEGSSNQPQHF.

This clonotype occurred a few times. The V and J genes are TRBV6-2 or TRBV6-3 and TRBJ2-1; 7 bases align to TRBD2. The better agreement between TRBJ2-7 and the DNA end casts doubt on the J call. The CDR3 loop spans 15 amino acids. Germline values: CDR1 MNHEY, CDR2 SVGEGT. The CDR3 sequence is CASSTRLAFYNEQYF. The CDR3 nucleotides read TGTGCCAGCAGTACCCGACTAGCTTTCTACAATGAGCAGTACTTC.

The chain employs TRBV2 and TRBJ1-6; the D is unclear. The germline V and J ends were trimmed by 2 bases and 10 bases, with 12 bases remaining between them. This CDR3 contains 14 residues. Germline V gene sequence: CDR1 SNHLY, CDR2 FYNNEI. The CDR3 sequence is CASSEMESRSPLHF. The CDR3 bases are TGTGCCAGCAGTGAAATGGAGAGCCGATCACCCCTCCACTTT.

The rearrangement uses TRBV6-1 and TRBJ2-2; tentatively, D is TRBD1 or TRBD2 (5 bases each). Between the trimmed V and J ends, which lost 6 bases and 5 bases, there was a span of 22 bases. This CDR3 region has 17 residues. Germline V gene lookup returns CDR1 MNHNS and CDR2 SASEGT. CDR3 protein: CASSWGRIDGRTGELFF. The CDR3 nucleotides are TGTGCCAGCAGCTGGGGACGAATCGACGGAAGAACCGGGGAGCTGTTTTTT.

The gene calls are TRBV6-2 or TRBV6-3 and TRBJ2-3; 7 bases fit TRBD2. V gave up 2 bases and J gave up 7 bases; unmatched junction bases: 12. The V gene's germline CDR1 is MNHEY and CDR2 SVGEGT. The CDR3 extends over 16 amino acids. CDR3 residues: CASSYRLAEKRNTQYF. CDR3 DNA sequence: TGTGCCAGCAGTTACCGGCTAGCGGAAAAAAGGAATACGCAGTATTTT.

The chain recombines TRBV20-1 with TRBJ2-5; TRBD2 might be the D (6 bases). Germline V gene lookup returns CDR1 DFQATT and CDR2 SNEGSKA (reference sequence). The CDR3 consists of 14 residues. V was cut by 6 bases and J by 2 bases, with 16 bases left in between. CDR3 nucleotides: TGCAGTGCCCCCCCCGGGACTCAACAAGAGACCCAGTACTTC. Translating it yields CSAPPGTQQETQYF.

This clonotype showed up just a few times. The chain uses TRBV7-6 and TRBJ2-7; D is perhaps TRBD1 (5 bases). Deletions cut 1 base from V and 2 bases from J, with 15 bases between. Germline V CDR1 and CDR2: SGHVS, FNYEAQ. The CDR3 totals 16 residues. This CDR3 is CASSLEEGRAAYEQYF. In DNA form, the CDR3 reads TGTGCCAGCAGCTTAGAAGAAGGCAGGGCCGCCTACGAGCAGTACTTC.

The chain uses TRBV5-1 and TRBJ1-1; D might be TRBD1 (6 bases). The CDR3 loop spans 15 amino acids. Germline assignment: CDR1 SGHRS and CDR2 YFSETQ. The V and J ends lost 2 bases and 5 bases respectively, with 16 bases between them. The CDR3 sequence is CASSLLGRGGTEAFF. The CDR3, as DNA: TGCGCCAGCAGCTTATTAGGCAGGGGAGGGACTGAAGCTTTCTTT.

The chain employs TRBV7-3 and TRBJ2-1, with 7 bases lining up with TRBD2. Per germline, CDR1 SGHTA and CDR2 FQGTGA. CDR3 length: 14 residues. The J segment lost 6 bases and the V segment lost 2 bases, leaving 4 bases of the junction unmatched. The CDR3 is CASSLYSGLNEQFF. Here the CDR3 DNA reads TGTGCCAGCAGCTTATATAGCGGGCTCAATGAGCAGTTCTTC.

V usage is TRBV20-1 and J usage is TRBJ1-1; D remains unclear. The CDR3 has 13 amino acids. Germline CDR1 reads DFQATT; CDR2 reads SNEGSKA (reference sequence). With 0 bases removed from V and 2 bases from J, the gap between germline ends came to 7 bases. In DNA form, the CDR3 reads TGCAGTGCTAGAGATGCGAAAAACACTGAAGCTTTCTTT. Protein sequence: CSARDAKNTEAFF.

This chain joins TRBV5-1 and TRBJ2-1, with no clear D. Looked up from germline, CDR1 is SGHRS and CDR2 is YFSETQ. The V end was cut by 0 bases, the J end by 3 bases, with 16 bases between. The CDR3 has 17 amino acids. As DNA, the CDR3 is TGCGCCAGCAGCTTGGACTTCGGCAGCTTACGCTACAATGAGCAGTTCTTC. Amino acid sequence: CASSLDFGSLRYNEQFF.

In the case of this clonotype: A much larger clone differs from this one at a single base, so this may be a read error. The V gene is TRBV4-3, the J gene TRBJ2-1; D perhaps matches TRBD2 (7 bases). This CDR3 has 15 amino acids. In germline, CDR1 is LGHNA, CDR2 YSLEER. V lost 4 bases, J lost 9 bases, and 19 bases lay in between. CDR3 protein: CASSRLVGGLSEQFF. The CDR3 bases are TGCGCCAGCAGCCGACTAGTGGGGGGGCTCTCTGAGCAGTTCTTC.

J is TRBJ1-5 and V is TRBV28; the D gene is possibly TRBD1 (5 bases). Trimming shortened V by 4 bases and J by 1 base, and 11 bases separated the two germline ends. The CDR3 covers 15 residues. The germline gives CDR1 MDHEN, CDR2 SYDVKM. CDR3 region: CASSSRRESNQPQHF. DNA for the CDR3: TGTGCCAGCAGTTCCCGCAGGGAGAGCAATCAGCCCCAGCATTTT.

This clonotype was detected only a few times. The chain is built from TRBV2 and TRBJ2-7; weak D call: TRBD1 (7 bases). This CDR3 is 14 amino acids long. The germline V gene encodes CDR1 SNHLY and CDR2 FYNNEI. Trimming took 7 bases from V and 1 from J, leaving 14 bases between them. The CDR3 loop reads CASKSGGPSYEQYF. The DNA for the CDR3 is TGTGCCAGCAAATCAGGGGGGCCTTCCTACGAGCAGTACTTC.

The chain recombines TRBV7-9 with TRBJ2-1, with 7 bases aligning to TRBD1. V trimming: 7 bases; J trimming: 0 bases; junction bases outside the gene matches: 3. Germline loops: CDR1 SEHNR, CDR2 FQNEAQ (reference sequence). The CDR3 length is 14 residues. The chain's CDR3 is CASKTGSSYNEQFF. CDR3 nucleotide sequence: TGTGCCAGCAAGACAGGGAGCTCCTACAATGAGCAGTTCTTC.

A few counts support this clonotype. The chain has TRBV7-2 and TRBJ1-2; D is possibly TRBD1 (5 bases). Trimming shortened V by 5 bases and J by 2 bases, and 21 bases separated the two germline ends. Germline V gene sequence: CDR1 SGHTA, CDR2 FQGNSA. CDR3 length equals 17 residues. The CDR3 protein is CASSPAAGRVANYGYTF. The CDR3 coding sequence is TGTGCCAGCAGCCCGGCGGCAGGGCGCGTAGCAAACTATGGCTACACCTTC.

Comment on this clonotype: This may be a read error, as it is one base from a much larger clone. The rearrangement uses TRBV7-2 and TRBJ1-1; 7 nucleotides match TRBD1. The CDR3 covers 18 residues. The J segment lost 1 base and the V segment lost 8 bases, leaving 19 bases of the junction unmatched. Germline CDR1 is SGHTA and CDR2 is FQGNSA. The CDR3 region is CASVLGPTGFLGNTEAFF. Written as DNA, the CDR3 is TGTGCCAGCGTCCTAGGCCCGACAGGGTTTTTGGGGAACACTGAAGCTTTCTTT. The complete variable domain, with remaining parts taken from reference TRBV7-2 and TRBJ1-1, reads GAGVSQSPSNKVTEKGKDVELRCDPISGHTALYWYRQSLGQGLEFLIYFQGNSAPDKSGLPSDRFSAERTGGSVSTLTIQRTQQEDSAVYLCASVLGPTGFLGNTEAFFGQGTRLTVV.